What follows is one T cell receptor (beta chain) and its context. Its specific antigen is unknown. There are no base qualities to consult, and no much larger clone falls within one base. The data were taken from a study of blood T cell repertoires in COVID-19 (dated by TCRdb to 2019 to 2021). At the level of the whole study: Samples covering the acute and convalescent phases of COVID-19 were provided by collaborators in the United States, Italy and Spain. Subjects who had been exposed to COVID-19, were actively infected with it, or had recovered from it provided the deeply sampled blood TCRbeta repertoires that made up the dataset. The repertoires were made available in a free public database intended to serve as a resource for research on the immune response to SARS-CoV-2. A de-identified subject ID, COVID-19 status, age in years and sex were almost always included in the sample metadata. Samples came from the ongoing ImmuneRACE study (first 160 participants) plus 1,254 subjects from 6 global collaborators. The prospective study material was composed of cDNA or gDNA derived from T cells, B-cell-depleted T cells, or PBMCs. Where available, HLA class I and class II types were taken from metadata supplied by the sample provider and were not determined by assay-based typing.

TCRbeta CDR3 regions were amplified from genomic DNA using the immunoSEQ Assay, a bias-controlled multiplex PCR. From the authors' description of their analysis: Nucleated cell counts per sample were estimated from amplification of reference gene primers within the assay. To quantify the absolute abundance of each unique TCRbeta CDR3 rearrangement, sequence reads were collapsed and filtered. Productive Simpson clonality was computed per sample as the square root of Simpson's diversity index over productive rearrangements. TCRdb took this table from immuneACCESS and kept in-frame rearrangements with V and J called. Such tables lack part of the clones; where checked against another copy, unresolved V genes explain under half of the gap, and the rest is unexplained. Clone size and V and J calls were adopted from that table, with D and trimming inferred from the DNA. The sample table records 150,000 to 200,000 clones; 70% to 90% of these occur just once. Approximately 11% of the sample rests with the top ten.

Study-wide findings and limitations: Clinical and demographic metadata were provided uncurated, with the amount varying by source and participant.

One collaborating source in Seattle enrolled patients during active infection and followed them longitudinally through the course of disease. Collaborating institutions collected whole blood in K2EDTA tubes following their own protocols. For TCRbeta analysis, collaborator samples were shipped as frozen whole blood, as isolated PBMCs, or as DNA extracted from either sample type. Reading from cysteine to phenylalanine, the CDR3 counts 12 amino acids. The retained sequence is limited to the CDR3, 36 bases, with the frame set at the first base. Trimming costs V 0 bases and J 6 bases, and their ends lie 6 bases apart. CDR1 is given as MNHEY and CDR2 as SVGAGI, both from the germline V gene.

Material: peripheral blood. The receptor chain draws on TRBV6-5 and TRBJ2-7; the best D guess is TRBD1, with 6 bases matching. The TCR originated in a woman aged 60-75 years with COVID-19, enrolled during active disease. The sequenced DNA: TGTGCCAGCAGTTACTCGGACAGCGAGCAGTACTTC. This yields the protein CASSYSDSEQYF.